The 6 T cell receptor beta chains presented below share a single source sample, sequenced in a study of cytomegalovirus exposure and HLA in healthy donors. The PCR used 60 Vbeta and 13 Jbeta primers. Some clones are missing from TCRdb's copy, which holds only in-frame ones; the method was immunoSEQ multiplex PCR. The profile shows about 270,000 clones, around two thirds of them singletons. The sample was PBMCs. The source is a female donor in good health and CMV-seronegative.

V usage is TRBV29-1 and J usage is TRBJ1-4; 8 bases agree with TRBD1. This CDR3 is 14 amino acids long. V lost 3 bases, J lost 8 bases, and 8 bases stayed unmatched. The germline V gene has CDR1 SQVTM and CDR2 ANQGSEA. CDR3 DNA sequence: TGCAGCGTTGAGGCGACAGGGGAGGGCGAAAAACTGTTTTTT. Its translation is CSVEATGEGEKLFF.

This chain connects TRBV28 to TRBJ1-1, with 8 bases matching TRBD1. The CDR3 contains 15 residues. Germline CDR1 reads MDHEN; CDR2 reads SYDVKM. J gave up 1 base and V 5 bases, and 6 bases lay outside the gene matches. Here the CDR3 reads CASSPGQVGNTEAFF. CDR3 in DNA: TGTGCCAGCAGTCCGGGACAGGTAGGGAACACTGAAGCTTTCTTT.

The V gene is TRBV5-1, the J gene TRBJ2-1, with D possibly TRBD1 on 6 matching bases. Trimming removed 0 bases from V and 9 bases from J, with 16 bases in between. Germline assignment: CDR1 SGHRS and CDR2 YFSETQ. The length of the CDR3 is 15 residues. For the CDR3, the DNA is TGCGCCAGCAGCTTGGCCGTGGGGGCCCCACCTGAGCAGTTCTTC. Amino acids: CASSLAVGAPPEQFF.

The chain joins TRBV28 to TRBJ1-4, with 9 bases lining up with TRBD1. CDR1 and CDR2 from the germline V gene are MDHEN and SYDVKM. The CDR3 runs 16 residues. Trimming cost V 4 bases and J 4 bases; bases outside gene matches: 7. The CDR3: CASSSDRGRGNEKLFF. Here the CDR3 DNA reads TGTGCCAGCAGTTCGGACAGGGGCAGGGGTAATGAAAAACTGTTTTTT.

The rearrangement uses TRBV9 and TRBJ1-2; 7 bases are shared with TRBD1. This CDR3 comprises 14 residues. CDR1 and CDR2 from the germline V gene are SGDLS and YYNGEE. V lost 4 bases, J lost 4 bases, and 7 bases stayed unmatched. The CDR3 DNA reads TGTGCCAGCAGCACAGGGGACCGCGCCTATGGCTACACCTTC. Its translation: CASSTGDRAYGYTF.

The genes are TRBV6-1 and TRBJ2-2; a weak D match, TRBD1 (6 bases). Germline lookup yields CDR1 MNHNS and CDR2 SASEGT. Trimming shortened V by 5 bases and J by 7 bases, and 11 bases separated the two germline ends. CDR3 length: 13 residues. CDR3 coding DNA: TGTGCCAGCAGTAGGGGGTTCGGCGGGGAGCTGTTTTTT. It yields the protein CASSRGFGGELFF.